What follows are 26 T cell receptor beta chains derived from one specimen sequenced in a study of long-term antiretroviral therapy in people with HIV. Investigators performed immunoSEQ version v3.0 at survey level. TCRdb keeps only in-frame clones here, not all; method: immunoSEQ multiplex PCR. The sample has approximately 17,000 clones; approximately 89% are singletons. The starting material was unsorted PBMCs, obtained 0.6 years after starting antiretroviral therapy. The source is a woman aged 40 to 50 with HIV.

V usage is TRBV4-3 and J usage is TRBJ2-1, with D possibly being TRBD2 (5 bases). Germline loops: CDR1 LGHNA, CDR2 YSLEER. With 4 bases removed from V and 6 bases from J, the gap between germline ends came to 16 bases. This CDR3 has 15 residues. CDR3 in amino acids: CASSLSEGISNEQFF. The DNA of the CDR3 is TGCGCCAGCAGCCTCAGCGAGGGAATTAGCAATGAGCAGTTCTTC.

The chain couples TRBV7-9 to TRBJ1-3; TRBD1 agrees at 11 bases. CDR1 SEHNR and CDR2 FQNEAQ come from the germline V gene (reference sequence). CDR3 length: 18 residues. J lost 4 bases, V lost 4 bases, and 12 bases had no gene match. CDR3 residues: CASSSRPGQGVLGNTIYF. For the CDR3, the DNA is TGTGCCAGCAGCTCTCGACCGGGACAGGGGGTGCTAGGAAACACCATATATTTT.

Only one count was recorded for this clone. V usage is TRBV12-5 and J usage is TRBJ2-3; TRBD2 aligns across 7 bases. CDR1 is LGHNT, CDR2 FRNRAP, per germline. The CDR3 covers 14 residues. V lost 3 bases and J lost 4; bases outside the gene matches: 4. The DNA of the CDR3 is TGTGCTAGTGGTTTAACCGGGGGGTCAGATACGCAGTATTTT. Translated: CASGLTGGSDTQYF.

The chain uses TRBV7-8 and TRBJ2-3, with 15 positions matching TRBD2. J lost 6 bases, V lost 5 bases, and 6 bases had no gene match. The CDR3 extends over 16 amino acids. CDR1 is SGHVS and CDR2 is FQNEAQ in the germline V gene. The CDR3 DNA follows: TGTGCCAGCAGCCTAGGGACTAGCGGGGGGATGGATACGCAGTATTTT. It yields the protein CASSLGTSGGMDTQYF.

The chain recombines TRBV27 with TRBJ1-6; TRBD1 agrees at 7 bases. Germline CDR1 MNHEY, CDR2 SMNVEV (reference sequence). This CDR3 has 14 residues. V lost 3 bases to trimming and J lost 8 bases; unmatched junction nucleotides: 4. CDR3 bases: TGTGCCAGCAGTTTTTTCAGGGGGGATTCACCCCTCCACTTT. This sequence encodes CASSFFRGDSPLHF.

The V call is TRBV7-9, the J call TRBJ2-1; no clear D gene. Germline V gene sequence: CDR1 SEHNR, CDR2 FQNEAQ (reference sequence). Trimming removed 1 base at V and 0 bases at J, with 13 bases between. The CDR3 consists of 17 residues. The CDR3 sequence is CASSLGSTFSSYNEQFF. In DNA form, the CDR3 reads TGTGCCAGCAGCTTAGGATCGACCTTTAGCTCCTACAATGAGCAGTTCTTC.

This sequence joins TRBV9 and TRBJ1-1; the D gene is possibly TRBD1 (6 bases). Germline CDR1 and CDR2: SGDLS and YYNGEE. This CDR3 is 13 amino acids long. V lost 3 bases, J lost 5 bases, and 11 bases lay in between. The CDR3 here is CASSAIGGTEAFF. Written as DNA, the CDR3 is TGTGCCAGCAGCGCGATAGGGGGGACTGAAGCTTTCTTT.

The rearrangement links TRBV2 to TRBJ2-3, with no clear D. Germline V lookup: CDR1 SNHLY, CDR2 FYNNEI. V dropped 10 bases and J dropped 2 bases, with 10 bases sitting between them. This CDR3 spans 12 amino acids. The CDR3 nucleotides are TGTGCCACCACGGGCGACACAGATACGCAGTATTTT. Translation: CATTGDTDTQYF.

The V gene is TRBV5-6, the J gene TRBJ1-2; 8 bases agree with TRBD1. Germline V gene lookup returns CDR1 SGHDT and CDR2 YYEEEE. Unmatched junction bases numbered 9, after V lost 4 bases and J lost 10 bases. This CDR3 contains 13 residues. The CDR3 region has the DNA TGTGCCAGCAGCCTGGGACAGGTCTCGGTCTACACCTTC. Its protein is CASSLGQVSVYTF.

The V gene is TRBV5-1, the J gene TRBJ1-6; TRBD1 matches at 7 bases. Germline values: CDR1 SGHRS, CDR2 YFSETQ. The CDR3 is 16 amino acids. With V trimmed by 0 bases and J by 7 bases, 7 bases remained unmatched. The CDR3 DNA is TGCGCCAGCAGCTTGGCAGGGGGACCCACAAATTCACCCCTCCACTTT. Encoded protein: CASSLAGGPTNSPLHF.

The chain has TRBV29-1 and TRBJ1-1; no firm D call. Trimming shortened V by 5 bases and J by 1 base, and 8 bases separated the two germline ends. The CDR3 loop spans 12 amino acids. The germline V gene encodes CDR1 SQVTM and CDR2 ANQGSEA. This CDR3 reads CSVTKGNTEAFF. As DNA, the CDR3 is TGCAGCGTTACCAAGGGGAACACTGAAGCTTTCTTT.

This clone is a singleton in its sample. At one end, the junction sequence differs from germline, possibly due to a read error. The genes are TRBV29-1 and TRBJ2-5; the match to TRBD1 covers 9 bases. The CDR3 totals 12 residues. Germline lookup yields CDR1 SQVTM and CDR2 ANQGSEA. The CDR3 protein is CSVEDRGETQYF. The CDR3 DNA is TGCAGCGTAGAAGACAGGGGGGAGACCCAGTACTTC.

In its sample, this clone was seen once. The genes are TRBV4-3 and TRBJ1-2; TRBD1 matches 11 bases. The CDR3 has 16 amino acids. V dropped 0 bases and J dropped 7; count of bases not matched to a gene: 7. The V gene's germline CDR1 is LGHNA and CDR2 YSLEER. The CDR3 here is CASSQDPGQGASGYTF. In DNA, the CDR3 is TGCGCCAGCAGCCAAGATCCAGGACAGGGGGCGAGTGGCTACACCTTC.

The chain links TRBV7-2 to TRBJ1-2, with a possible D match to TRBD1 (5 bases). Germline CDR1 reads SGHTA; CDR2 reads FQGNSA. The V gene lost 7 bases and the J gene lost 6 bases, with 15 bases spanning the gap. The CDR3 is 13 amino acids. CDR3 in DNA: TGTGCCAGCACCAAGGGGAGGAAGGATGGCTACACCTTC. Translating it yields CASTKGRKDGYTF. Using reference TRBV7-2 and TRBJ1-2 for the parts outside the CDR3, the full variable domain is GAGVSQSPSNKVTEKGKDVELRCDPISGHTALYWYRQSLGQGLEFLIYFQGNSAPDKSGLPSDRFSAERTGGSVSTLTIQRTQQEDSAVYLCASTKGRKDGYTFGSGTRLTVV.

V gene TRBV7-9 combines with J gene TRBJ1-1, with no clear D. The CDR3 consists of 12 residues. Germline assignment: CDR1 SEHNR and CDR2 FQNEAQ (reference sequence). Trimming shortened V by 3 bases and J by 6 bases, and 8 bases separated the two germline ends. The CDR3 here is CASSLDVPEAFF. CDR3 bases: TGTGCCAGCAGCTTGGACGTCCCTGAAGCTTTCTTT.

The chain has TRBV4-1 and TRBJ2-5, with 7 nucleotides matching TRBD1. This CDR3 has 16 residues. V was clipped by 0 bases and J by 4 bases; unmatched bases: 8. Per germline, CDR1 MGHRA and CDR2 YSYEKL. The CDR3 loop is CASSQDQGTVGETQYF. The CDR3 nucleotides read TGCGCCAGCAGCCAAGATCAAGGGACAGTTGGAGAGACCCAGTACTTC.

The rearrangement uses TRBV7-3 and TRBJ2-5; 7 positions agree with TRBD1. The CDR3 totals 14 residues. Germline V gene sequence: CDR1 SGHTA, CDR2 FQGTGA. The V and J ends lost 5 bases and 3 bases, in that order; junction bases with no gene match: 6. The CDR3 is CASSATGVEETQYF. The CDR3 nucleotides are TGTGCCAGCAGCGCAACAGGGGTGGAAGAGACCCAGTACTTC.

The V and J genes are TRBV29-1 and TRBJ2-6, with D perhaps assigned TRBD1 or TRBD2 (5 bases each). The germline V gene encodes CDR1 SQVTM and CDR2 ANQGSEA. The V end was cut by 6 bases, the J end by 0 bases, with 15 bases between. CDR3 length: 16 residues. DNA of the CDR3: TGCAGCGTACCCGGGGCCACTTTCTCTGGGGCCAACGTCCTGACTTTC. Translating gives CSVPGATFSGANVLTF. Combining the CDR3 with reference TRBV29-1 and TRBJ2-6 gives the whole variable domain SAVISQKPSRDICQRGTSLTIQCQVDSQVTMMFWYRQQPGQSLTLIATANQGSEATYESGFVIDKFPISRPNLTFSTLTVSNMSPEDSSIYLCSVPGATFSGANVLTFGAGSRLTVL.

V and J are TRBV5-1 and TRBJ2-5; 8 bases fit TRBD2. V was pared by 4 bases and J by 0 bases, with 8 bases of the junction left unmatched. The CDR3 loop spans 16 amino acids. CDR1 SGHRS and CDR2 YFSETQ come from the germline V gene. The CDR3 DNA follows: TGCGCCAGCAGCCCCCAGGTAGCGGGGAACCAAGAGACCCAGTACTTC. Translated: CASSPQVAGNQETQYF.

This chain links TRBV25-1 with TRBJ2-7, with 9 bases that match TRBD1. Trimming at V came to 5 bases and at J to 2 bases, leaving 4 bases not matched to a gene. Per germline, CDR1 MGHDK and CDR2 SYGVNS. The CDR3 is 14 amino acids. The CDR3 bases are TGTGCCAGCAGTAAGACAGGGGGAACCTACGAGCAGTACTTC. As protein: CASSKTGGTYEQYF.

This rearrangement joins TRBV7-9 to TRBJ1-2, with TRBD1 identical over 9 bases. This CDR3 spans 14 amino acids. Per the germline V gene, CDR1 is SEHNR and CDR2 is FQNEAQ (reference sequence). Unmatched junction bases numbered 6, after V lost 2 bases and J lost 8 bases. CDR3 DNA sequence: TGTGCCAGCAGCTTAAGTTCCGGGACAGGGGGCTACACCTTC. It codes for CASSLSSGTGGYTF.

The chain links TRBV5-1 to TRBJ1-1; D is unclear. This CDR3 contains 14 residues. Germline V gene sequence: CDR1 SGHRS, CDR2 YFSETQ. The germline V and J ends were trimmed by 4 bases and 1 base, with 11 bases remaining between them. CDR3 in amino acids: CASSIGWGNTEAFF. As DNA, the CDR3 is TGCGCCAGCAGCATCGGGTGGGGGAACACTGAAGCTTTCTTT. The full variable domain, completed using reference TRBV5-1 and TRBJ1-1, is KAGVTQTPRYLIKTRGQQVTLSCSPISGHRSVSWYQQTPGQGLQFLFEYFSETQRNKGNFPGRFSGRQFSNSRSEMNVSTLELGDSALYLCASSIGWGNTEAFFGQGTRLTVV.

This clone is categorized as medium-sized. The chain has TRBV7-9 and TRBJ2-1; D is uncertain. CDR3 length equals 16 residues. Germline V lookup: CDR1 SEHNR, CDR2 FQNEAQ (reference sequence). V was trimmed by 2 bases and J by 4 bases, leaving 15 bases between them. Written as DNA, the CDR3 is TGTGCCAGCAGCTTAAAAGGGATAAGTACTTACAATGAGCAGTTCTTC. Translation gives CASSLKGISTYNEQFF.

This clone has only one observation. The chain joins TRBV5-1 to TRBJ2-1; 9 positions match TRBD2. The V gene's germline CDR1 is SGHRS and CDR2 YFSETQ. Trimming removed 5 bases from V and 9 bases from J; junction bases left unmatched: 9. The CDR3 sequence is 14 residues long. Written as DNA, the CDR3 is TGCGCCAGCAGTTCCCCTAGCGGGGAATTTGAGCAGTTCTTC. It codes for CASSSPSGEFEQFF.

The chain links TRBV2 to TRBJ2-2; 9 nucleotides agree with TRBD1. With V trimmed by 6 bases and J by 0 bases, 8 bases remained unmatched. CDR1 is SNHLY and CDR2 is FYNNEI in the germline V gene. The CDR3 extends over 17 amino acids. This CDR3 is CASSVQGAGANTGELFF. The CDR3, as DNA: TGTGCCAGCAGCGTACAGGGGGCGGGCGCGAACACCGGGGAGCTGTTTTTT.

This clone was observed once. This rearrangement joins TRBV9 to TRBJ2-3; D is unclear. Trimming pared 1 base from V and 1 base from J, leaving 4 bases between. Germline lookup yields CDR1 SGDLS and CDR2 YYNGEE. CDR3 length: 13 amino acids. The CDR3 protein is CASSVPGTDTQYF. As DNA, the CDR3 is TGTGCCAGCAGCGTACCGGGCACAGATACGCAGTATTTT.